This T cell receptor (beta chain) is from a study of OX40 agonist ivuxolimab in advanced cancers. The study's findings and limits: Partly responding patients at 0.1-3.0 mg/kg showed some of the smallest clonal expansion. On average, CD8+ T cells had more expanded clones than CD4+.

Autoimmune disease history or systemic immunosuppression meant exclusion. CDR3 length: 17 residues. Germline CDR1 reads SGHRS; CDR2 reads YFSETQ. With V trimmed by 0 bases and J by 6 bases, 13 bases remained unmatched. Sequencing was performed with immunoSEQ multiplex PCR; in TCRdb, only in-frame clones are kept and a portion is missing. The sample holds fewer than 80,000 clones, nearly 90% seen once. As to this clone: Its antigen is currently unknown.

The J gene is TRBJ2-7, the V gene TRBV5-1; TRBD1 agrees at 9 bases. The source was CD4+ or CD8+ T cells sorted from blood, collected in a trial of the OX40 agonist ivuxolimab. The clonotype was recovered from an adult with an advanced solid tumor such as melanoma, head and neck, liver or kidney cancer. The CDR3 loop reads CASSLEGTGYFGVEQYF. In nucleotides, the CDR3 is TGCGCCAGCAGCTTGGAAGGGACAGGGTACTTCGGGGTCGAGCAGTACTTC. Full variable domain (remainder filled in from reference TRBV5-1 and TRBJ2-7): KAGVTQTPRYLIKTRGQQVTLSCSPISGHRSVSWYQQTPGQGLQFLFEYFSETQRNKGNFPGRFSGRQFSNSRSEMNVSTLELGDSALYLCASSLEGTGYFGVEQYFGPGTRLTVT.